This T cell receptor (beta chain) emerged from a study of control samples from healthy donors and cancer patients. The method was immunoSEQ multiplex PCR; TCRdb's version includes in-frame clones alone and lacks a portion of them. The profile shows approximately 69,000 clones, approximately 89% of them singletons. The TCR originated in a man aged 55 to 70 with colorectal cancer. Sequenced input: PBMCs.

Here the CDR3 DNA reads TGTGCCAGCTCACCAAGTCCAGGGGATTATGGCTACACCTTC. Translated, it gives CASSPSPGDYGYTF. The chain couples TRBV18 to TRBJ1-2; D perhaps matches TRBD1 (6 bases). Germline loops: CDR1 KGHSH, CDR2 LQKENI. The CDR3 covers 14 residues. Trimming removed 2 bases from V and 5 bases from J, with 12 bases in between.